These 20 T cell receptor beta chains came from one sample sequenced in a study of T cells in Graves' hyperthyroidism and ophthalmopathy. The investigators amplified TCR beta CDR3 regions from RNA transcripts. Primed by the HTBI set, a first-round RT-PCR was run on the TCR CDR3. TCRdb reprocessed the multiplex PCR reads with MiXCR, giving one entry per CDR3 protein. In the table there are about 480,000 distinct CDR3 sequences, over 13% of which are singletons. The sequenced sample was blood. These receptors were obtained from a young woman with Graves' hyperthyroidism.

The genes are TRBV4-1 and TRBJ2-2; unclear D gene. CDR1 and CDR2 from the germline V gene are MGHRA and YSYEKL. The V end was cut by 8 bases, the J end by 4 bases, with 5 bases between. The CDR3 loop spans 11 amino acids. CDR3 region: CASVGTGELFF. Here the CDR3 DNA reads TGCGCCAGCGTCGGCACCGGGGAGCTGTTTTTT.

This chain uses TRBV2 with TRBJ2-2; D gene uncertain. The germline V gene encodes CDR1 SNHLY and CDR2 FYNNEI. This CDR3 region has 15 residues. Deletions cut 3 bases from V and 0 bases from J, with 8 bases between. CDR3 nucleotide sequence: TGTGCCAGCAGTGATTACGCCCCGAACACCGGGGAGCTGTTTTTT. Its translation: CASSDYAPNTGELFF. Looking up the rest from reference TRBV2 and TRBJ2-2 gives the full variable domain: EPEVTQTPSHQVTQMGQEVILRCVPISNHLYFYWYRQILGQKVEFLVSFYNNEISEKSEIFDDQFSVERPDGSNFTLKIRSTKLEDSAMYFCASSDYAPNTGELFFGEGSRLTVL.

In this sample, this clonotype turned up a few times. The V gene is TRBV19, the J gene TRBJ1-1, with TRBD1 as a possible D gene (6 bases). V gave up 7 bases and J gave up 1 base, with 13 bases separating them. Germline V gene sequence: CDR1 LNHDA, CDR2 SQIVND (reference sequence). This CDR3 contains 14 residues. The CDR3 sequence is CASTSLTGNTEAFF. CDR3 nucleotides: TGTGCCAGTACGTCCCTGACAGGGAACACTGAAGCTTTCTTT. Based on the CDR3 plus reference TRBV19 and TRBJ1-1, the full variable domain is DGGITQSPKYLFRKEGQNVTLSCEQNLNHDAMYWYRQDPGQGLRLIYYSQIVNDFQKGDIAEGYSVSREKKESFPLTVTSAQKNPTAFYLCASTSLTGNTEAFFGQGTRLTVV.

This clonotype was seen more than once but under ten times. The DNA of the CDR3 is TGTGCCAGCAGCCACCTCTCCGGGCCCGGAATCTATGGCTACACCTTC. Protein: CASSHLSGPGIYGYTF. V gene TRBV11-3 combines with J gene TRBJ1-2, with unresolved D. The CDR3 extends over 16 amino acids. V was clipped by 5 bases and J by 4 bases, with 20 bases between them. Germline CDR1 SGHNT, CDR2 YENEEA.

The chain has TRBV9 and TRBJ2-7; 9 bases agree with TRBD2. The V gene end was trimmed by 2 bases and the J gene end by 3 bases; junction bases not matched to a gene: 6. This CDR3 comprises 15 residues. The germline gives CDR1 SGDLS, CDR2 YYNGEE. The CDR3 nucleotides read TGTGCCAGCAGCGTTTCCGGGCGGGAGGGCTACGAGCAGTACTTC. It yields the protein CASSVSGREGYEQYF.

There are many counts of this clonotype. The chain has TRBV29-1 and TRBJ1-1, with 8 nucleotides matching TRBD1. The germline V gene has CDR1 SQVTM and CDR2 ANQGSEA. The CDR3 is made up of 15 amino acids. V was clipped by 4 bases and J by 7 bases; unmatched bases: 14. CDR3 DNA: TGCAGCGTTGGAGGGACAGGTGGACCACTATTTGAAGCTTTCTTT. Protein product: CSVGGTGGPLFEAFF.

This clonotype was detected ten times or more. The CDR3 loop reads CASSSGAGLRRRPEQYV. The CDR3 region has the DNA TGTGCCAGCTCCTCCGGAGCGGGGCTCCGTCGTCGTCCCGAGCAGTACGTC. This sequence joins TRBV18 and TRBJ2-7; 7 nucleotides match TRBD2. The germline gives CDR1 KGHSH, CDR2 LQKENI. The CDR3 is 17 amino acids. The V segment lost 6 bases and the J segment 6 bases; nucleotides outside the gene matches: 20.

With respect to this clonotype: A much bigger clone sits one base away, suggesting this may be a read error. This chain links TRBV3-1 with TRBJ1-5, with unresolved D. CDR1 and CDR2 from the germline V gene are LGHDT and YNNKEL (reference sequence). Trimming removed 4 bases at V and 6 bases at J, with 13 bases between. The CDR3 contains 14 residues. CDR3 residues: CASSRYGSGQPQHF. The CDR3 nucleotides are TGTGCCAGCAGCCGGTATGGATCTGGTCAGCCCCAGCATTTT.

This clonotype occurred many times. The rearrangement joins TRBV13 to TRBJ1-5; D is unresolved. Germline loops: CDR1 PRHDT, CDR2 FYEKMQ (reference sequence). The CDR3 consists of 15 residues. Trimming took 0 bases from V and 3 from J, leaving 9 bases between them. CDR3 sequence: CASSLGGTPNQPQHF. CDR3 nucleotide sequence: TGTGCCAGCAGCTTAGGGGGAACCCCCAATCAGCCCCAGCATTTT.

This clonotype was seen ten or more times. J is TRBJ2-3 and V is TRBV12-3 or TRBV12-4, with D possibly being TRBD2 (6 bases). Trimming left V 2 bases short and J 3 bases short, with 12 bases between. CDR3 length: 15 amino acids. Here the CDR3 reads CASSLNSGRTDTQYF. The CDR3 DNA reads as TGTGCCAGCAGTTTAAATAGCGGTAGGACAGATACGCAGTATTTT.

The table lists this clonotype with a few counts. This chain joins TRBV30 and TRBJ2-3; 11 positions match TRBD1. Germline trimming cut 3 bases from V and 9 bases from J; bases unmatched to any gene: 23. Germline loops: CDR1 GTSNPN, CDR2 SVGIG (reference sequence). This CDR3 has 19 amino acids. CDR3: CAWRGVGTGGKGGRKTQYF. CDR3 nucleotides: TGTGCCTGGAGGGGCGTAGGGACAGGGGGAAAAGGGGGCAGGAAAACGCAGTATTTT. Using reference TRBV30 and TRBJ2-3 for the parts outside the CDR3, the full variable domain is SQTIHQWPATLVQPVGSPLSLECTVEGTSNPNLYWYRQAAGRGLQLLFYSVGIGQISSEVPQNLSASRPQDRQFILSSKKLLLSDSGFYLCAWRGVGTGGKGGRKTQYFGPGTRLTVL.

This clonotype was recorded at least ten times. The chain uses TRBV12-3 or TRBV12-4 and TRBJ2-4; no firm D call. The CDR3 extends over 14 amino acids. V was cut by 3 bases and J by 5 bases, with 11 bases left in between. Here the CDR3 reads CASSFVAGQNIQYF. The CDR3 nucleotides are TGTGCCAGCAGTTTTGTGGCCGGCCAAAACATTCAGTACTTC.

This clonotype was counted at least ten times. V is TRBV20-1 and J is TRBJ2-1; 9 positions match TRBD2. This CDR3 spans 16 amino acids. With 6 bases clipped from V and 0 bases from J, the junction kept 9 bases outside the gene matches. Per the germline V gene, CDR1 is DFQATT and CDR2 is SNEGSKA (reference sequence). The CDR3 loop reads CSATHNSGSSYNEQFF. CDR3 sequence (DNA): TGCAGTGCGACGCATAATAGCGGGAGCTCCTACAATGAGCAGTTCTTC.

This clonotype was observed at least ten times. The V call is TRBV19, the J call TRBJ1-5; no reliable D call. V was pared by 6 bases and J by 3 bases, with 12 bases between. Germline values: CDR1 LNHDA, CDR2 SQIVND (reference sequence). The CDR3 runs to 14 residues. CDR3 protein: CASRWGIANQPQHF. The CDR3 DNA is TGTGCCAGTAGGTGGGGTATCGCCAATCAGCCCCAGCATTTT.

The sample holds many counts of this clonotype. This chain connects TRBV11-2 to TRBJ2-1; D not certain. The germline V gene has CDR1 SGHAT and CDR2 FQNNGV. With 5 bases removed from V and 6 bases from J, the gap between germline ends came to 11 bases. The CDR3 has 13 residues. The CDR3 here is CASSIGPVNEQFF. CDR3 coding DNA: TGTGCCAGCAGCATCGGGCCAGTCAATGAGCAGTTCTTC.

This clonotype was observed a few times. The CDR3 protein is CASSLFRDGAYEQYF. CDR3 bases: TGCGCCAGCAGCTTGTTTAGGGACGGAGCCTACGAGCAGTACTTC. This chain joins TRBV5-1 and TRBJ2-7; D may be TRBD1 or TRBD2 (5 bases each). This CDR3 has 15 amino acids. The V and J ends lost 1 base and 2 bases respectively, with 13 bases between them. Germline V lookup: CDR1 SGHRS, CDR2 YFSETQ.

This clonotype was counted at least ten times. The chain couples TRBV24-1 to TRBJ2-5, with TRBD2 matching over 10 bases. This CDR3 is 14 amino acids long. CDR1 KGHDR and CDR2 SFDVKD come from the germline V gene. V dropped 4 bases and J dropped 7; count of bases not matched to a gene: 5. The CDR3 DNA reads TGTGCCACCAGTGACTCTAGCGGGAGTAGGACCCAGTACTTC. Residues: CATSDSSGSRTQYF.

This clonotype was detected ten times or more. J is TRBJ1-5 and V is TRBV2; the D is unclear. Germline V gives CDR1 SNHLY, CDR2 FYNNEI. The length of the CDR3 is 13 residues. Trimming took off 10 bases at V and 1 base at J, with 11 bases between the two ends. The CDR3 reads CATKRVSNQPQHF. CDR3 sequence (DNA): TGTGCCACCAAGAGGGTCAGCAATCAGCCCCAGCATTTT.

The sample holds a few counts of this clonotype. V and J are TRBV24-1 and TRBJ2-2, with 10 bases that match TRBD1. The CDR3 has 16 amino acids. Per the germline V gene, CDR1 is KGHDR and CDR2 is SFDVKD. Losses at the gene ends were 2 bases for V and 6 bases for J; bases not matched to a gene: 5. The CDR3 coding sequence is TGTGCCACCAGTGATTCACGACAGGGGGCTGCCGGGGAGCTGTTTTTT. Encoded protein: CATSDSRQGAAGELFF.

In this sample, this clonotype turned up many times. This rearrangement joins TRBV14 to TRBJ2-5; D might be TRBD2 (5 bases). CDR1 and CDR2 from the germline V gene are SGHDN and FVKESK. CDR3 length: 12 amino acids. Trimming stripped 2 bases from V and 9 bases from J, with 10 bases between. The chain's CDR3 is CASSQTLRAQYF. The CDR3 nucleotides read TGTGCCAGCAGCCAAACTTTGAGGGCCCAGTACTTC. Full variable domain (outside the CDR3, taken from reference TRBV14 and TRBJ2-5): EAGVTQFPSHSVIEKGQTVTLRCDPISGHDNLYWYRRVMGKEIKFLLHFVKESKQDESGMPNNRFLAERTGGTYSTLKVQPAELEDSGVYFCASSQTLRAQYFGPGTRLLVL.